This T cell receptor beta chain is from a study of monozygotic twins with inflammatory bowel disease. CDR3 length equals 13 residues. CDR1 SQVTM and CDR2 ANQGSEA come from the germline V gene. Notes on this clonotype: Its antigen is not known.

Study-wide results and caveats: IBD-affected twins scored below their healthy co-twins in TCRbeta diversity (inverse Simpson).

It was about 4,000 ng of total RNA that each TCR library used. TCRdb re-called the 5' RACE reads and catalogs CDR3 proteins one per entry, DNA excluded. The listing contains about 300,000 distinct CDR3 sequences. Blood samples measuring more than 2 ml were taken per donor. Sequencing input: blood. The clonotype was recovered from a human donor with ulcerative colitis or Crohn's disease, or a healthy co-twin of an affected twin (not recorded which). The chain links TRBV29-1 to TRBJ1-2; no DNA is available, so the TRBD1 call from TCRdb remains unchecked. CDR3 region: CSVAQGIYYGYTF. Complete variable domain (other parts from reference TRBV29-1 and TRBJ1-2): SAVISQKPSRDICQRGTSLTIQCQVDSQVTMMFWYRQQPGQSLTLIATANQGSEATYESGFVIDKFPISRPNLTFSTLTVSNMSPEDSSIYLCSVAQGIYYGYTFGSGTRLTVV.